The next 15 T cell receptor beta chains were all read from a single sample in a study of radiation and T cells in renal cell carcinoma. The sample's time point: blood 4 weeks post-SBRT, at nephrectomy. As to treatment: 15 Gy SBRT to primary tumor, nephrectomy 4 weeks later. Method: immunoSEQ multiplex PCR; TCRdb's copy keeps in-frame clones and lacks some. The sample has 150,000 to 200,000 clones, less than 90% seen once. The material was blood, obtained from a patient whose treatment included radiotherapy and nephrectomy. The receptors shown here come from a woman aged 50 to 65 with renal cell carcinoma.

The table lists this clone with a few counts. The chain employs TRBV5-1 and TRBJ2-3, with D perhaps matching TRBD1 (5 bases). The V gene lost 0 bases and the J gene lost 6 bases, with 5 bases spanning the gap. This CDR3 contains 12 residues. CDR1 and CDR2 from the germline V gene are SGHRS and YFSETQ. The CDR3 region has the DNA TGCGCCAGCAGCTTGGAGGGGGATACGCAGTATTTT. This encodes CASSLEGDTQYF.

The chain has TRBV6-6 and TRBJ2-4; no reliable D call. The CDR3 spans 15 residues. In germline, CDR1 is MNHNY, CDR2 SVGAGI (reference sequence). Trimming cost V 6 bases and J 0 bases, with 12 bases left between them. CDR3 in amino acids: CASSDPGLAKNIQYF. The CDR3 DNA reads as TGTGCCAGCAGCGACCCGGGCCTAGCCAAAAACATTCAGTACTTC.

The CDR3 nucleotides read TGTGCCAGCACCGCCGGGACACTACGGAACACCATATATTTT. Amino acids: CASTAGTLRNTIYF. The chain uses TRBV25-1 and TRBJ1-3; D is perhaps TRBD1 (6 bases). Trimming shortened V by 7 bases and J by 7 bases, and 17 bases separated the two germline ends. The CDR3 is made up of 14 amino acids. Germline CDR1 MGHDK, CDR2 SYGVNS.

V and J are TRBV13 and TRBJ1-2; D gene ambiguous. The germline V gene encodes CDR1 PRHDT and CDR2 FYEKMQ (reference sequence). Trimming shortened V by 1 base and J by 8 bases, and 14 bases separated the two germline ends. The CDR3 is 14 residues long. The CDR3 coding sequence is TGTGCCAGCAGCTTAGTAGGGAATGGTAGAGGCTACACCTTC. Protein: CASSLVGNGRGYTF. The full variable domain, rest sourced from reference TRBV13 and TRBJ1-2, is AAGVIQSPRHLIKEKRETATLKCYPIPRHDTVYWYQQGPGQDPQFLISFYEKMQSDKGSIPDRFSAQQFSDYHSELNMSSLELGDSALYFCASSLVGNGRGYTFGSGTRLTVV.

The chain employs TRBV5-1 and TRBJ1-1; no firm D call. The CDR3 loop spans 12 amino acids. V was trimmed by 3 bases and J by 6 bases, leaving 9 bases between them. CDR1 and CDR2 (germline): SGHRS, YFSETQ. The CDR3 sequence is CASSSQVSEAFF. In DNA, the CDR3 is TGCGCCAGCAGCTCTCAGGTATCTGAAGCTTTCTTT.

The V gene is TRBV6-6, the J gene TRBJ1-3; 7 nucleotides line up with TRBD1. Per germline, CDR1 MNHNY and CDR2 SVGAGI (reference sequence). The CDR3 spans 15 residues. Losses at the gene ends were 4 bases for V and 2 bases for J; bases not matched to a gene: 5. CDR3 sequence reads: CASSSLTGTGNTIYF. The CDR3 region has the DNA TGTGCCAGCAGTTCACTGACAGGGACTGGAAACACCATATATTTT.

The chain joins TRBV9 to TRBJ2-1, with 11 bases identical to TRBD2. Per the germline V gene, CDR1 is SGDLS and CDR2 is YYNGEE. The CDR3 has 16 amino acids. Trimming removed 0 bases from V and 2 bases from J; junction bases left unmatched: 1. The CDR3 loop is CASSVGLAGTYNEQFF. The CDR3 DNA reads TGTGCCAGCAGCGTAGGACTAGCGGGGACCTACAATGAGCAGTTCTTC.

In DNA, the CDR3 is TGTGCCAGCAGCGCCCTTTGGGACAGGGGCTACACCTTC. Translating it yields CASSALWDRGYTF. The chain is built from TRBV9 and TRBJ1-2; TRBD1 matches at 8 bases. Germline V lookup: CDR1 SGDLS, CDR2 YYNGEE. The V segment lost 3 bases and the J segment 8 bases; nucleotides outside the gene matches: 6. This CDR3 is built from 13 residues.

The chain employs TRBV14 and TRBJ1-2, with TRBD1 matching over 9 bases. Trimming at V came to 3 bases and at J to 4 bases, leaving 9 bases not matched to a gene. The CDR3 covers 16 residues. Germline CDR1 SGHDN, CDR2 FVKESK. CDR3 DNA: TGTGCCAGCAGCCAGCTAGGGACAGGGAGCGGCTATGGCTACACCTTC. Residues: CASSQLGTGSGYGYTF.

This clone has just a few counts. The CDR3 DNA is TGTGCCAGCAGCTCTCTGGTTACCGCTGAAGCTTTCTTT. It specifies CASSSLVTAEAFF. The chain carries TRBV6-1 and TRBJ1-1; D gene uncertain. With 6 bases removed from V and 6 bases from J, the gap between germline ends came to 14 bases. The CDR3 contains 13 residues. Germline assignment: CDR1 MNHNS and CDR2 SASEGT.

The chain's CDR3 is CASSPNRVNGYTF. The CDR3 DNA reads TGTGCCAGCAGCCCCAACAGGGTAAATGGCTACACCTTC. V usage is TRBV6-5 and J usage is TRBJ1-2, with TRBD1 as a possible D gene (6 bases). The CDR3 contains 13 residues. The germline V and J ends were trimmed by 6 bases and 6 bases, with 14 bases remaining between them. The germline V gene has CDR1 MNHEY and CDR2 SVGAGI.

This clone was found once. This sequence joins TRBV23-1 and TRBJ1-2; D uncertain. TRBV23-1 is flagged as an ORF with uncertain function. The ends were cut back, 0 bases at V and 0 bases at J, with 11 bases in the middle. The CDR3 covers 16 residues. Here the CDR3 reads CASSQSRKGTNYGYTF. The CDR3, as DNA: TGCGCCAGCAGTCAATCCCGGAAGGGAACTAACTATGGCTACACCTTC.

The chain employs TRBV5-1 and TRBJ2-7, with 9 nucleotides matching TRBD2. With 4 bases clipped from V and 1 base from J, the junction kept 12 bases outside the gene matches. Germline CDR1 reads SGHRS; CDR2 reads YFSETQ. There are 17 residues in the CDR3. This CDR3 is CASSLHGVSGGSYEQYF. The CDR3 DNA follows: TGCGCCAGCAGCCTTCATGGGGTTAGCGGGGGTTCCTACGAGCAGTACTTC.

With respect to this clone: Lacking the conserved final phenylalanine or tryptophan, this CDR3 likely reflects a read error. The rearrangement links TRBV29-1 to TRBJ1-1; tentatively, D is TRBD1 (5 bases). V dropped 0 bases and J dropped 10 bases, with 12 bases sitting between them. This CDR3 region has 12 residues. Germline CDR1 reads SQVTM; CDR2 reads ANQGSEA. The CDR3 spells CSVEDLGAAAFL. Written as DNA, the CDR3 is TGCAGCGTTGAAGATCTAGGGGCCGCAGCTTTCCTT.

The rearrangement uses TRBV7-9 and TRBJ2-2; no firm D call. This CDR3 has 14 residues. V lost 8 bases, J lost 0 bases, and 10 bases lay in between. Germline V gene lookup returns CDR1 SEHNR and CDR2 FQNEAQ (reference sequence). The DNA of the CDR3 is TGTGCCAGCCCTGGCGGTCCGAACACCGGGGAGCTGTTTTTT. Translated, it gives CASPGGPNTGELFF.